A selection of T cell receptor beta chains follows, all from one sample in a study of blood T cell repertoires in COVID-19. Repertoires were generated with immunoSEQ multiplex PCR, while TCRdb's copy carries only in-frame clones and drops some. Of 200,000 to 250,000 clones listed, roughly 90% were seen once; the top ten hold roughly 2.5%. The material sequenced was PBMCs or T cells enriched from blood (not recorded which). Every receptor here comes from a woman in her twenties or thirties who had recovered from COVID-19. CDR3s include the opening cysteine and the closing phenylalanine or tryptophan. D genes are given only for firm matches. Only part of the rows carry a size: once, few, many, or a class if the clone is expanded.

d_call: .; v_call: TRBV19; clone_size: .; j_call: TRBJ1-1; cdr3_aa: CASYNPGVNTEAFF; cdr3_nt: TGTGCCAGTTATAACCCGGGGGTGAACACTGAAGCTTTCTTT
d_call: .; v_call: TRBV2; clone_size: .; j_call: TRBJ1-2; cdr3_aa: CASSERTTVHYGYTF; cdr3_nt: TGTGCCAGCAGTGAAAGGACGACAGTTCACTATGGCTACACCTTC
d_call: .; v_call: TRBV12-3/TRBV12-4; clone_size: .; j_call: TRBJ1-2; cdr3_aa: CASSLQAYGYTF; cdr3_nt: TGTGCCAGCAGTTTACAGGCCTATGGCTACACCTTC
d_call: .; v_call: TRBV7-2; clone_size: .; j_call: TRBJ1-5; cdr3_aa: CASSSSGTNQPQHF; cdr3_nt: TGTGCCAGCAGCTCCTCAGGGACTAATCAGCCCCAGCATTTT
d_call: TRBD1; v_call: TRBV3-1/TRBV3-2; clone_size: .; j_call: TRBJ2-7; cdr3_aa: CASSLGQYEQYF; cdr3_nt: TGTGCCAGCAGCCTGGGACAGTACGAGCAGTACTTC
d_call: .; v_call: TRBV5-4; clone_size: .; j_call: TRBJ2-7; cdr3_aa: CASRPGRGSYEQYF; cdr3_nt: TGTGCCAGCAGACCTGGCCGGGGCTCCTACGAGCAGTACTTC
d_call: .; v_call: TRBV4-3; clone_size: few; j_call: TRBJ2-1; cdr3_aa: CASSQDIGGGVNEQFF; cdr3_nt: TGCGCCAGCAGCCAAGATATAGGGGGGGGCGTCAATGAGCAGTTCTTC
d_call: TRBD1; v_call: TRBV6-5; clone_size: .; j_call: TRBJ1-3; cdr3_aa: CASIIGGGNTIYF; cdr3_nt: TGTGCCAGCATTATAGGGGGCGGAAACACCATATATTTT
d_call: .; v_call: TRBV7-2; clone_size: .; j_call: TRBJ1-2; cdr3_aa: CASSLPAGRIYGYTF; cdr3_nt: TGTGCCAGCAGCCTTCCAGCGGGGAGAATCTATGGCTACACCTTC
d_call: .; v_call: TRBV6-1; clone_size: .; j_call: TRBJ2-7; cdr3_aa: CASSEPYSYEQYF; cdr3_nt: TGTGCCAGCAGTGAACCTTACAGCTACGAGCAGTACTTC
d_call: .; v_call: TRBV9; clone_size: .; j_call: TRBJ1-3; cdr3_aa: CASSYRWGNTIYF; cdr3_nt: TGTGCCAGCAGCTACCGGTGGGGAAACACCATATATTTT
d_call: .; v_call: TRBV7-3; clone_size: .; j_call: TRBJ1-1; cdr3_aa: CASSKSGPYTEAFF; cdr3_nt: TGTGCCAGCAGCAAAAGCGGACCTTATACTGAAGCTTTCTTT
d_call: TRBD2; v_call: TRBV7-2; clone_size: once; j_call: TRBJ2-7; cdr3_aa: CASSLNSGGDYEQYF; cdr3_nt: TGTGCCAGCAGCTTAAATAGCGGGGGCGACTACGAGCAGTACTTC
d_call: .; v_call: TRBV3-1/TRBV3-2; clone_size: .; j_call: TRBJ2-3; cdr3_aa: CASSRRADTQYF; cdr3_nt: TGTGCCAGCAGCCGGCGGGCAGATACGCAGTATTTT
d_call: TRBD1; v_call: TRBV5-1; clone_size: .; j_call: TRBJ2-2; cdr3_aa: CASSLGQGSTGELFF; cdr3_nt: TGCGCCAGCAGCTTGGGACAGGGTTCGACCGGGGAGCTGTTTTTT
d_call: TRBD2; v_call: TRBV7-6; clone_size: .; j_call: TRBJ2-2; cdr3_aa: CASSPRGGNTGELFF; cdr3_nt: TGTGCCAGCAGCCCTCGGGGGGGGAACACCGGGGAGCTGTTTTTT
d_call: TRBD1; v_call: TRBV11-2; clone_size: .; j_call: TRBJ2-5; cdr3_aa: CASSGRDRRQETQYF; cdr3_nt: TGTGCCAGCAGCGGCCGGGACAGGAGGCAAGAGACCCAGTACTTC
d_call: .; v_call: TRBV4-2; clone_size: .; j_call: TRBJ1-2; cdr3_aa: CASSQANRERYGYTF; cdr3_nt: TGTGCCAGCAGCCAAGCCAACAGGGAACGCTATGGCTACACCTTC
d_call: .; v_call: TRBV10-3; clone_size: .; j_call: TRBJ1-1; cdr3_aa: CAISELGPAGNTEAFF; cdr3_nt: TGTGCCATCAGTGAACTTGGGCCTGCGGGGAACACTGAAGCTTTCTTT
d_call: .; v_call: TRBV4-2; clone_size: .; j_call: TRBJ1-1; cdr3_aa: CASSQLSGGTEAFF; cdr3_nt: TGTGCCAGCAGCCAACTGTCGGGGGGCACTGAAGCTTTCTTT
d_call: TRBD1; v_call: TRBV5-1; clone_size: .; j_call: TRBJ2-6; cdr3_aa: CASSLDGQGLAGANVLTF; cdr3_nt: TGCGCCAGCAGCTTGGACGGACAGGGACTGGCTGGGGCCAACGTCCTGACTTTC
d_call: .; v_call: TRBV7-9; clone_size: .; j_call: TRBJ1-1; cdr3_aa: CASSLVVTGGAEAFF; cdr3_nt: TGTGCCAGCAGCTTAGTGGTGACGGGAGGGGCTGAAGCTTTCTTT
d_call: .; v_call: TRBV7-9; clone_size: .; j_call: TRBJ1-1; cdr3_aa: CASSLADSQAFF; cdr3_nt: TGTGCCAGCAGCTTAGCCGACAGCCAAGCTTTCTTT
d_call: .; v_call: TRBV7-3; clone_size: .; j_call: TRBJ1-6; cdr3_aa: CASSLYGGPEHNSPLHF; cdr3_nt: TGTGCCAGCAGCTTATATGGAGGACCGGAGCATAATTCACCCCTCCACTTT
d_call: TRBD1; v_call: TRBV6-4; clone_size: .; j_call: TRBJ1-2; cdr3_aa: CASSFEGAGGYTF; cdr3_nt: TGTGCCAGCAGTTTCGAGGGGGCAGGGGGCTACACCTTC